This T cell receptor (beta chain) was captured by sequencing in a study of blood T cell repertoires in COVID-19. Turning to the study itself: The cDNA or gDNA used as material had been derived from T cells, B-cell-depleted T cells, or PBMCs.

CDR1 SGHRS and CDR2 YFSETQ come from the germline V gene. This CDR3 spans 16 amino acids. With 3 bases clipped from V and 1 base from J, the junction kept 4 bases outside the gene matches. Here immunoSEQ multiplex PCR was the method, and the copy in TCRdb shows in-frame clones only, minus some. The sample contains about 480,000 clones, about 89% of which appear only once. Worth noting for this clone: Other nucleotide sequences in the sample specify the same CDR3.

The genes are TRBV5-1 and TRBJ2-3; TRBD2 aligns across 11 bases. Sequencing was done on a sample of peripheral blood. The origin of this receptor is a woman in her 30s with acute or convalescent COVID-19. For the CDR3, the DNA is TGCGCCAGCAGCTCTGGGACTAGCGGTGGCACAGATACGCAGTATTTT. Protein: CASSSGTSGGTDTQYF.